This T cell receptor beta chain was identified in a study of T cell responses to AZD1222 COVID-19 vaccine. The CDR3 is made up of 12 amino acids. V was clipped by 11 bases and J by 3 bases; unmatched bases: 7. Germline assignment: CDR1 MDHEN and CDR2 SYDVKM. Profiled with immunoSEQ multiplex PCR; TCRdb holds only in-frame clones, not every one. Of 150,000 or so clones in the sample, under 95% were seen once. This receptor was obtained from an adult in good health. The J gene is TRBJ2-7, the V gene TRBV28, with 7 bases that match TRBD1. The specimen comprised peripheral blood, sampled on day 0 of AZD1222 vaccination. CDR3 DNA sequence: TGTGCCGCAAAGGGACAGCTCTACGAGCAGTACTTC. Protein: CAAKGQLYEQYF.